Below, one T cell receptor beta chain is given with its context. Its antigen is still unknown. Base qualities are not provided; no much larger clone lies one nucleotide away. The data were obtained in a study of immune cell composition in non-small cell lung cancer (dated by TCRdb to between 2016 and 2019). In terms of the full investigation: To assign histologic subtype, which was mostly lung adenocarcinoma or squamous cell carcinoma, H&E was combined with p63, CK5, Napsin A and TTF-1 immunohistochemistry. Adaptive Biotechnologies TCR-beta sequencing was carried out on a few dozen paired NSCLC tumour and non-adjacent lung specimens, as well as on 26 tumour-only specimens. The subtype comparisons left out several tumour specimens with TCR-beta data because those specimens were rare histological subtypes. Supplementary cohort #1, 10 lung adenocarcinoma cases, had paired tumour/lung TCR-beta sequencing and TIL populations generated to assess tumour reactivity.

The paper's findings and limits, for the study overall: In some 11 adenocarcinoma cases, maximal tumour-associated clone frequency correlated strongly with TIL tumour reactivity, whereas overall clonality did not. Only around ten cases were included in the reactivity cohort, and sequence sharing between tumour-reactive clones and the dominant in vivo tumour-associated clones was not shown. No significant correlation was found between smoking pack-years and tumour TCR-beta clonality. Tumour-associated clones >0.5% were found in nearly half of NSCLC cases, namely in approximately 36% of adenocarcinomas versus 70% to 80% of squamous carcinomas.

The germline V gene specifies MDHEN as CDR1 and SYDVKM as CDR2. Measured from the cysteine to the phenylalanine, the CDR3 is 17 residues long. The kept DNA is CDR3 alone, 51 bases in frame from the first base. V is trimmed back by 3 bases and J by 6 bases, and the junction contains 10 bases that no gene match accounts for. TCR-beta CDR3 regions were amplified from genomic DNA by a two-step multiplex PCR, with the second step adding Illumina-compatible adaptors. TCR-beta immunosequencing was performed on an Illumina platform as a commercial immunoSEQ service. As for how the authors treated the data: Two measures summarised the repertoires: productive clonality, and Top 10 Clones, meaning the percentage of T-cell templates coming from the ten most frequent sequences. Productive clonality ranged from 0 to 1, with 1 indicating a monoclonal population. Tumour-associated clones were defined as sequences comprising at least 0.1% of tumour T-cell templates but absent from matched non-adjacent lung, identified via log10 scatter plots. Student's t-tests were used for two-group comparisons, ANOVA was used for stages, and linear regression was used for relationships, with analyses conducted in GraphPad Prism7 and R. TCRdb obtained this table from immuneACCESS and retained in-frame rearrangements with V and J assigned. These tables miss some clones; where compared with another copy, unresolved V genes account for less than half of the shortfall, and the remainder is unexplained. V, J and clone size derive from that table, while D and trimming were established from the DNA sequence. In this sample the table shows 2,000 to 2,500 clones, 75% of which occur a single time. The ten most abundant clones make up approximately 15% of the sample.

Normal lung samples were non-adjacent lung tissue taken as far from the tumour as possible, at least 3 cm away, from the same patient. Genomic DNA was isolated with the QIAamp DNA kit from frozen aliquots of single-cell suspensions that had not been sorted. Tissues arrived within 2 hours of resection and were immediately processed into single-cell suspensions. Tissue was broken up mechanically, digested enzymatically with DNase I, collagenase I and hyaluronidase for around 31 minutes at 37 degrees C, and then filtered and RBC-lysed. The specimen was non-adjacent lung tissue. Rearrangement joined TRBV28 to TRBJ1-6; 8 central nucleotides agree with TRBD1. This receptor was identified in a human donor with non-small cell lung cancer. The CDR3 is CASSFPRTGTANSPLHF. In nucleotide form, the sequence is TGTGCCAGCAGTTTCCCTAGGACAGGGACGGCTAATTCACCCCTCCACTTT.